This passage covers 27 T cell receptor beta chains from one sample sequenced in a study of beta chain features in type 1 diabetes (dated by TCRdb to the late 2010s). General study outcomes and caveats: A moderate but significant shortening of TCRB CDR3 length was observed in type 1 diabetes patients in all four CD4+ subsets.

Antigens of these TCRs are unknown. The method was the immunoSEQ multiplex PCR assay. The High Capacity cDNA Reverse Transcription Kit was used to reverse transcribe all of the isolated RNA, meaning that expressed TCRB transcripts were what got sequenced. TCRdb took over this immuneACCESS table, retaining in-frame rearrangements with V and J assigned. Such tables are incomplete; in checked studies, under half of the missing clones stem from an unresolved V gene, and the remainder is unexplained. The sample contains about 710,000 clones, more than 12% of them found a single time. The top ten constitute around 0.04% of the sample. What was sequenced was naive CD4+ T cells from blood. This specimen's cell subset or site label, per the study, means: true naive CD4+ T cells. The receptors were sampled from a man between 18 and 35 years old with type 1 diabetes.

V gene TRBV6-6 combines with J gene TRBJ1-1; D possibly corresponds to TRBD1 (6 bases). The CDR3 spans 15 residues. V lost 7 bases and J lost 0, with 15 bases in between. The germline gives CDR1 MNHNY, CDR2 SVGAGI (reference sequence). The CDR3 DNA follows: TGTGCCAGCACCAAGAGACAGGATATGAACACTGAAGCTTTCTTT. Protein sequence: CASTKRQDMNTEAFF.

The chain couples TRBV5-1 to TRBJ1-2, with no clear D. The CDR3 is 13 residues long. From germline, CDR1 is SGHRS and CDR2 YFSETQ. V lost 0 bases to trimming and J lost 7 bases, with 10 bases between them. The CDR3 here is CASSLDLEGGYTF. In DNA form, the CDR3 reads TGCGCCAGCAGCTTGGACCTTGAGGGTGGCTACACCTTC.

This clone has a handful of counts. V is TRBV7-2 and J is TRBJ2-3; TRBD2 aligns across 15 bases. The CDR3 covers 18 residues. V gave up 4 bases and J gave up 6 bases; unmatched junction bases: 11. Germline CDR1 reads SGHTA; CDR2 reads FQGNSA. CDR3 DNA sequence: TGTGCCAGCAGCTCCCGGACTAGCGGGAGGGCGGAGTGGGATACGCAGTATTTT. It codes for CASSSRTSGRAEWDTQYF. The variable domain in full, with the rest retrieved from reference TRBV7-2 and TRBJ2-3, is GAGVSQSPSNKVTEKGKDVELRCDPISGHTALYWYRQSLGQGLEFLIYFQGNSAPDKSGLPSDRFSAERTGGSVSTLTIQRTQQEDSAVYLCASSSRTSGRAEWDTQYFGPGTRLTVL.

The V call is TRBV5-4, the J call TRBJ2-1; D is unresolved. The V and J ends lost 2 bases and 2 bases respectively, with 5 bases between them. CDR3 size: 13 residues. Germline CDR1 reads SGHNT; CDR2 reads YYREEE (reference sequence). CDR3 protein: CASSFPTYNEQFF. The CDR3 nucleotides read TGTGCCAGCAGCTTCCCTACCTACAATGAGCAGTTCTTC.

To note about this clone: The identical CDR3 is also encoded by other nucleotide sequences in the sample. The DNA of the CDR3 is TGCGCCAGCAGCTTGGACAGGGGATCCTACAATGAGCAGTTCTTC. As protein: CASSLDRGSYNEQFF. This chain links TRBV5-1 with TRBJ2-1; 7 nucleotides line up with TRBD1. This CDR3 has 15 residues. J was trimmed by 1 base and V by 0 bases; bases with no gene match: 1. Germline loops: CDR1 SGHRS, CDR2 YFSETQ. The whole variable domain, remainder taken from reference TRBV5-1 and TRBJ2-1, is KAGVTQTPRYLIKTRGQQVTLSCSPISGHRSVSWYQQTPGQGLQFLFEYFSETQRNKGNFPGRFSGRQFSNSRSEMNVSTLELGDSALYLCASSLDRGSYNEQFFGPGTRLTVL.

For this clone: In the same sample, other DNA sequences code for this CDR3. V is TRBV30 and J is TRBJ1-1; a possible D gene is TRBD1 (5 bases). Deletions cut 0 bases from V and 4 bases from J, with 9 bases between. Germline-derived CDR1 and CDR2 are GTSNPN and SVGIG (reference sequence). The CDR3 extends over 13 amino acids. CDR3 region: CAWSVLGGTEAFF. In DNA, the CDR3 is TGTGCCTGGAGTGTACTTGGGGGCACTGAAGCTTTCTTT.

In its sample, this clone was seen once. This rearrangement joins TRBV29-1 to TRBJ2-1, with 8 bases that match TRBD2. Looked up from germline, CDR1 is SQVTM and CDR2 is ANQGSEA. Losses at the gene ends were 0 bases for V and 12 bases for J; bases not matched to a gene: 13. The CDR3 totals 15 residues. The CDR3 is CSVEDPWGGGSAQFF. In DNA form, the CDR3 reads TGCAGCGTTGAAGATCCGTGGGGCGGGGGGAGTGCGCAGTTCTTC.

The gene calls are TRBV10-3 and TRBJ2-7; TRBD1 agrees at 8 bases. CDR1 is ENHRY and CDR2 is SYGVKD in the germline V gene. The V segment lost 6 bases and the J segment 0 bases; nucleotides outside the gene matches: 7. This CDR3 has 15 residues. Here the CDR3 DNA reads TGTGCCATCAGGGAGACAGGGGCCAGCTCCTACGAGCAGTACTTC. Translation: CAIRETGASSYEQYF.

This clone showed up just a few times. The chain recombines TRBV7-2 with TRBJ2-7; 8 nucleotides agree with TRBD1. The CDR3 has 14 amino acids. Per germline, CDR1 SGHTA and CDR2 FQGNSA. J was trimmed by 2 bases and V by 3 bases; bases with no gene match: 3. CDR3 protein: CASSFGQGPYEQYF. In DNA, the CDR3 is TGTGCCAGCAGCTTCGGACAGGGACCCTACGAGCAGTACTTC.

The chain has TRBV5-1 and TRBJ1-2; 7 bases map to TRBD1. CDR1 is SGHRS, CDR2 YFSETQ, per germline. The CDR3 consists of 15 residues. J lost 3 bases, V lost 4 bases, and 9 bases had no gene match. CDR3 region: CASSPAQGRDYGYTF. The CDR3 bases are TGCGCCAGCAGCCCTGCACAGGGGCGGGACTATGGCTACACCTTC.

The genes are TRBV5-6 and TRBJ1-6, with D possibly being TRBD1 (5 bases). V lost 5 bases and J 7 bases, leaving 13 bases between the germline ends. This CDR3 is built from 14 residues. From germline, CDR1 is SGHDT and CDR2 YYEEEE. CDR3 protein: CASSPGRPNSPLHF. The CDR3 nucleotides read TGTGCCAGCAGTCCGGGACGGCCGAATTCACCCCTCCACTTT.

The CDR3 nucleotides read TGTGCCTGGAGTTTAGGGGGGACTAGGGTAGCTAATGAGCAGTTCTTC. Its protein product is CAWSLGGTRVANEQFF. The rearrangement links TRBV30 to TRBJ2-1, with TRBD2 matching 8 bases. Germline trimming cut 2 bases from V and 7 bases from J; bases unmatched to any gene: 13. Looked up from germline, CDR1 is GTSNPN and CDR2 is SVGIG (reference sequence). CDR3 size: 16 residues.

V gene TRBV7-9 combines with J gene TRBJ2-1; TRBD2 aligns across 8 bases. The length of the CDR3 is 14 residues. CDR1 SEHNR and CDR2 FQNEAQ come from the germline V gene (reference sequence). Losses at the gene ends were 5 bases for V and 4 bases for J; bases not matched to a gene: 4. The CDR3 DNA sequence: TGTGCCAGCAGCATGGTAGCGGGGTACAATGAGCAGTTCTTC. Its translation is CASSMVAGYNEQFF.

This chain joins TRBV28 and TRBJ2-3, with a tentative D call TRBD2 (6 bases). V lost 4 bases and J lost 9, with 20 bases in between. The germline V gene encodes CDR1 MDHEN and CDR2 SYDVKM. This CDR3 spans 15 amino acids. The CDR3 DNA sequence: TGTGCCAGCAGTTCTGGGACTTTCACCCTAGGGACGCAGTATTTT. Its translation is CASSSGTFTLGTQYF.

The table lists this clone with a few counts. The rearrangement links TRBV6-5 to TRBJ2-1; tentatively, D is TRBD2 (5 bases). Germline V gene data show CDR1 as MNHEY and CDR2 as SVGAGI. There are 15 residues in the CDR3. Trimming took off 2 bases at V and 6 bases at J, with 14 bases between the two ends. The CDR3 DNA reads TGTGCCAGCAGTTACGACTACCGCTTGTCCAATGAGCAGTTCTTC. Its protein product is CASSYDYRLSNEQFF.

This sequence joins TRBV6-5 and TRBJ1-5; D is undetermined. Trimming shortened V by 2 bases and J by 15 bases, and 11 bases separated the two germline ends. CDR3 length: 11 amino acids. Germline CDR1 reads MNHEY; CDR2 reads SVGAGI. CDR3 nucleotides: TGTGCCAGCAGTTACCGGATGGTACGGCATTTT. Its translation is CASSYRMVRHF.

This clone was detected a few times. DNA of the CDR3: TGCAGCGTTGAAGATCTTGTCAATGAGCAGTTCTTC. It codes for CSVEDLVNEQFF. The chain employs TRBV29-1 and TRBJ2-1, with D unclear. V was shortened by 0 bases and J by 6 bases, with 6 bases between the two germline ends. CDR1 is SQVTM, CDR2 ANQGSEA, per germline. The length of the CDR3 is 12 residues.

The rearrangement joins TRBV14 to TRBJ2-2, with D possibly matching TRBD2 (7 bases). Germline V gene sequence: CDR1 SGHDN, CDR2 FVKESK. The ends were cut back, 2 bases at V and 3 bases at J, with 10 bases in the middle. The CDR3 is made up of 15 amino acids. The CDR3 bases are TGTGCCAGCAGCCAAACAGGGAGGGACACCGGGGAGCTGTTTTTT. This sequence encodes CASSQTGRDTGELFF. Drawing the rest from reference TRBV14 and TRBJ2-2, the complete variable domain is EAGVTQFPSHSVIEKGQTVTLRCDPISGHDNLYWYRRVMGKEIKFLLHFVKESKQDESGMPNNRFLAERTGGTYSTLKVQPAELEDSGVYFCASSQTGRDTGELFFGEGSRLTVL.

The chain links TRBV30 to TRBJ2-3; D gene ambiguous. V lost 0 bases and J lost 2, with 9 bases in between. Germline V gene sequence: CDR1 GTSNPN, CDR2 SVGIG (reference sequence). The CDR3 extends over 14 amino acids. The CDR3 nucleotides read TGTGCCTGGAGTGTAGGTCCTAACACAGATACGCAGTATTTT. Translation: CAWSVGPNTDTQYF.

This clone was recorded a few times. This chain links TRBV7-2 with TRBJ2-3; 10 bases are shared with TRBD1. V shed 3 bases, J shed 4 bases, and the junction held 1 base outside the gene matches. The CDR3 is 14 residues long. CDR1 and CDR2 from the germline V gene are SGHTA and FQGNSA. The CDR3 region has the DNA TGTGCCAGCAGCTTGGACAGGGGGTCAGATACGCAGTATTTT. Its protein product is CASSLDRGSDTQYF.

The rearrangement joins TRBV7-2 to TRBJ1-4; 7 bases are a match to TRBD1. This CDR3 has 15 residues. J was trimmed by 2 bases and V by 4 bases; bases with no gene match: 4. The V gene's germline CDR1 is SGHTA and CDR2 FQGNSA. CDR3 nucleotide sequence: TGTGCCAGCAGCTCGAGACAGGGCACTAATGAAAAACTGTTTTTT. Translation gives CASSSRQGTNEKLFF.

The DNA of the CDR3 is TGTGCCAGCTCACCAGCGGCAGGGGCTAATCAGCCCCAGCATTTT. It codes for CASSPAAGANQPQHF. The V gene is TRBV18, the J gene TRBJ1-5, with D possibly being TRBD1 (6 bases). With 2 bases removed from V and 4 bases from J, the gap between germline ends came to 12 bases. CDR1 is KGHSH and CDR2 is LQKENI in the germline V gene. The CDR3 runs to 15 residues.

V and J are TRBV9 and TRBJ1-4; D possibly corresponds to TRBD1 (6 bases). The V end was cut by 2 bases, the J end by 4 bases, with 12 bases between. CDR3 length equals 15 residues. Looked up from germline, CDR1 is SGDLS and CDR2 is YYNGEE. The CDR3 bases are TGTGCCAGCAGCGTGAATACAGGGTTTAATGAAAAACTGTTTTTT. Translating it yields CASSVNTGFNEKLFF.

This clone was counted only a few times. The chain recombines TRBV29-1 with TRBJ1-1; unclear D gene. The CDR3 is 14 residues long. In germline, CDR1 is SQVTM, CDR2 ANQGSEA. V dropped 3 bases and J dropped 4 bases, with 15 bases sitting between them. The CDR3, as DNA: TGCAGCGTTGACATTCTCTCTCTGGGCACTGAAGCTTTCTTT. Protein product: CSVDILSLGTEAFF.

This clone occurred a few times. The J gene is TRBJ2-7, the V gene TRBV6-1; no firm D call. Trimming stripped 2 bases from V and 2 bases from J, with 1 base between. Looked up from germline, CDR1 is MNHNS and CDR2 is SASEGT. This CDR3 is built from 11 residues. The CDR3 coding sequence is TGTGCCAGCAGTGAAACCTACGAGCAGTACTTC. Translating it yields CASSETYEQYF.

This clone was seen a few times. V usage is TRBV29-1 and J usage is TRBJ2-2, with D possibly matching TRBD1 (6 bases). Germline V gene lookup returns CDR1 SQVTM and CDR2 ANQGSEA. CDR3 length: 11 residues. The V end was cut by 6 bases, the J end by 8 bases, with 10 bases between. This CDR3 is CSVTGSGELFF. CDR3 in DNA: TGCAGCGTAACAGGGTCGGGGGAGCTGTTTTTT.

This clone was seen more than once but under ten times. The chain has TRBV5-4 and TRBJ2-4; 11 bases align to TRBD1. In germline, CDR1 is SGHNT, CDR2 YYREEE (reference sequence). The CDR3 has 17 amino acids. V lost 3 bases to trimming and J lost 6 bases; unmatched junction nucleotides: 11. CDR3 region: CASSWGQGVHGGNIQYF. The CDR3 DNA reads TGTGCCAGCAGCTGGGGACAGGGGGTTCATGGCGGAAACATTCAGTACTTC.